Listed below are T cell receptor beta chains from one sample, sequenced in a study of control samples from healthy donors and cancer patients. Assay: immunoSEQ multiplex PCR; the TCRdb copy retains only in-frame clones and omits some. The table has around 72,000 clones, 84% seen once. The material sequenced was blood. All receptors come from a man over 45 in good health. The CDR3 runs from the conserved cysteine through the conserved F or W. The D gene is left open where the match is weak. Clone size is stated in some rows and not others, as once, few, many or a class when expanded.

V	D	size	J	CDR3	DNA
TRBV18	TRBD2	NA	TRBJ2-7	CASSPTSGSVLGEQYF	TGTGCCAGCTCACCAACTAGCGGGAGTGTGCTAGGAGAGCAGTACTTC
TRBV3-1/TRBV3-2	TRBD1	NA	TRBJ1-1	CASKTTGMNTEAFF	TGTGCCAGCAAAACGACAGGGATGAACACTGAAGCTTTCTTT
TRBV18	NA	once	TRBJ2-5	CASSLGPNRETQYF	TGTGCCAGCTCACTCGGACCAAATAGAGAGACCCAGTACTTC
TRBV7-2	NA	NA	TRBJ2-2	CASSLDRPAGELFF	TGTGCCAGCAGCTTAGACAGGCCCGCCGGGGAGCTGTTTTTT
TRBV7-9	NA	NA	TRBJ2-2	CASSLVWGANTGELFF	TGTGCCAGCAGCCTCGTGTGGGGGGCGAACACCGGGGAGCTGTTTTTT
TRBV6-5	NA	NA	TRBJ1-2	CASSWGSDYGYTF	TGTGCCAGCAGTTGGGGCTCAGACTATGGCTACACCTTC
TRBV19	NA	NA	TRBJ2-1	CASSRDSFYNEQFF	TGTGCCAGTAGCCGGGACTCGTTCTACAATGAGCAGTTCTTC
TRBV28	TRBD1	NA	TRBJ1-2	CASSLHGTGPNYGYTF	TGTGCCAGCAGTCTACACGGGACAGGCCCTAACTATGGCTACACCTTC
TRBV2	NA	NA	TRBJ2-5	CASSEQGQEGETQYF	TGTGCCAGCAGTGAACAAGGACAGGAGGGAGAGACCCAGTACTTC
TRBV6-5	NA	NA	TRBJ1-2	CASSYSMQGHGYTF	TGTGCCAGCAGTTACTCGATGCAGGGGCACGGCTACACCTTC
TRBV12-5	NA	NA	TRBJ2-2	CASGLVGGTGELFF	TGTGCTAGTGGTTTGGTAGGGGGCACCGGGGAGCTGTTTTTT
TRBV6-6	NA	NA	TRBJ1-4	CASSYRDKNEKLFF	TGTGCCAGCAGTTACCGGGACAAGAATGAAAAACTGTTTTTT
TRBV11-3	NA	NA	TRBJ2-7	CASSLDPTFIYEQYF	TGTGCCAGCAGCTTAGATCCGACGTTCATCTACGAGCAGTACTTC
TRBV4-1	TRBD1	NA	TRBJ2-3	CASSQIWGQGGGTDTQYF	TGCGCCAGCAGCCAAATTTGGGGACAGGGGGGAGGGACAGATACGCAGTATTTT
TRBV5-1	TRBD1	few	TRBJ2-1	CASSLGTGGARNEQFF	TGCGCCAGCAGCTTGGGTACAGGGGGCGCAAGGAATGAGCAGTTCTTC
TRBV28	NA	NA	TRBJ1-5	CASRRQTNQPQHF	TGTGCCAGCAGAAGGCAGACCAATCAGCCCCAGCATTTT
TRBV18	NA	NA	TRBJ1-4	CASSPRGINEKLFF	TGTGCCAGCTCACCTAGGGGAATCAATGAAAAACTGTTTTTT
TRBV2	NA	NA	TRBJ2-5	CASSGGAGETQYF	TGTGCCAGCAGTGGGGGGGCTGGAGAGACCCAGTACTTC
TRBV6-2/TRBV6-3	TRBD2	NA	TRBJ2-7	CASSDLAGGLNEQYF	TGTGCCAGCAGCGACCTAGCGGGAGGGCTCAACGAGCAGTACTTC
TRBV5-1	NA	NA	TRBJ1-1	CASSLAGRDNTEAFF	TGCGCCAGCAGCTTGGCGGGCAGGGACAACACTGAAGCTTTCTTT
TRBV28	NA	few	TRBJ2-7	CASSLSGTLGNYEQYF	TGTGCCAGCAGTTTATCCGGAACCCTGGGAAACTACGAGCAGTACTTC
TRBV11-3	NA	NA	TRBJ2-1	CASTPTRTVVNEQFF	TGTGCCAGCACCCCGACCCGGACAGTAGTCAATGAGCAGTTCTTC
TRBV3-1/TRBV3-2	NA	NA	TRBJ1-1	CASSQESRNTEAFF	TGTGCCAGCAGCCAAGAGTCGAGGAACACTGAAGCTTTCTTT
TRBV4-3	TRBD1	NA	TRBJ1-4	CASSQDSTRTGGEGEKLFF	TGCGCCAGCAGCCAAGATAGTACCCGGACAGGGGGAGAGGGTGAAAAACTGTTTTTT
TRBV11-3	NA	many	TRBJ2-2	CASSLMEGNTGELFF	TGTGCCAGCAGCTTAATGGAGGGAAACACCGGGGAGCTGTTTTTT
TRBV19	NA	NA	TRBJ2-6	CASSISGANVLTF	TGTGCCAGTAGTATCTCTGGGGCCAACGTCCTGACTTTC
TRBV18	NA	NA	TRBJ2-2	CASSPPMAPGTGELFF	TGTGCCAGCTCACCACCTATGGCCCCCGGGACCGGGGAGCTGTTTTTT
TRBV30	NA	NA	TRBJ2-1	CAFFTWPPGSYNEQFF	TGTGCCTTCTTTACGTGGCCCCCCGGGTCCTACAATGAGCAGTTCTTC
TRBV14	TRBD2	NA	TRBJ2-1	CASSQFYGLAERNEQFF	TGTGCCAGCAGCCAATTTTATGGGCTAGCGGAGAGGAATGAGCAGTTCTTC
TRBV3-1/TRBV3-2	TRBD1	NA	TRBJ1-2	CASSLGGGGTSGYGYTF	TGTGCCAGCAGCCTAGGGGGCGGGGGGACGTCGGGCTATGGCTACACCTTC
TRBV18	NA	NA	TRBJ1-5	CASSTGSNQPQHF	TGTGCCAGTTCGACAGGCAGCAATCAGCCCCAGCATTTT
TRBV24-1	TRBD2	once	TRBJ2-2	CATSDLPSGRVSGELFF	TGTGCCACCAGTGACCTCCCTAGCGGGAGGGTGAGCGGGGAGCTGTTTTTT
TRBV19	NA	NA	TRBJ1-2	CASRATGMRGYTF	TGTGCCAGTAGGGCAACAGGGATGCGAGGCTACACCTTC
TRBV5-1	NA	NA	TRBJ2-7	CASSLMGAEPYEQYF	TGCGCCAGCAGCCTGATGGGGGCGGAACCCTACGAGCAGTACTTC
TRBV5-1	TRBD1	NA	TRBJ2-3	CASSAGQDTDTQYF	TGCGCCAGCAGCGCGGGACAGGACACAGATACGCAGTATTTT
TRBV30	TRBD1	NA	TRBJ1-1	CAWRRGQGSTEAFF	TGTGCCTGGAGGAGGGGACAGGGGTCCACTGAAGCTTTCTTT